The text below deals with one T cell receptor (gamma chain). What this receptor recognizes is not known. Relative to the germline gene, one junction end is altered; a read error may explain this. The CDR3 numbers 15 residues from cysteine through phenylalanine. Only the CDR3 region is kept as DNA, spanning 45 bases read in frame from base 1. Genomic DNA from peripheral blood mononuclear cells isolated from patients and controls was used for TCR sequencing. The control group consisted of approximately 23 healthy adult blood donors (median age approximately 64 years; roughly 12 males and around eleven females) who were matched to the patients for age and sex. These data are taken from a study of gamma delta lymphoproliferative disorders and STAT genes (dated by TCRdb to between 2018 and 2020). At the level of the whole study: The LymphoTrack Dx TCRG Assay was used to prepare gamma-chain libraries from at least 50 ng of genomic DNA. The study profiled TCR gamma and delta CDR3 repertoires by deep sequencing in Tgammadelta lymphoproliferative disease patients and healthy controls, within a larger immunophenotypic and STAT-mutation study. To confirm results, two gamma-chain samples and all delta-chain samples were sequenced twice. Because no corresponding Invivoscribe delta assay was available, delta-chain libraries were prepared according to the standard operating procedure of the EuroClonality-NGS working group.

Both library methods used multiplex PCR with primers targeting conserved V and J regions of the TCR genes. Purified and pooled amplicons were sequenced on an Illumina MiSeq platform. In the original analysis: V(D)J alignment, clonotype assembly and translation were done with MiXCR, while functionality assessment and CDR3 repertoire analyses were done with VDJtools. CDR3 was defined per IMGT, and analyses were restricted to productive sequences using functional genes, excluding ORF genes and pseudogenes. A custom Python script searched for identical amino acid CDR3s of major clonotypes (frequency >=5%) across all patients and controls. A one-sided non-parametric Wilcoxon test was used to compare clonotype frequencies in patients versus controls. TCRdb called clones anew from the public reads via CATT; matching DNA rows were later pooled. TCRdb's processing, not the authors', yielded these V and J calls. Within this sample are about 4,100 gamma-chain clones, with about 6.5% of them counted one time only. The ten largest clones add up to approximately 35% of the sample.

What the work shows at the level of the full study, not this receptor alone: According to the authors, NGS specificity may be reduced at low frequencies, so whether leukemic clones are public or private needs confirmation. In whole-repertoire clustering, patient gamma repertoires grouped separately from healthy controls, whereas delta repertoires showed no separation between groups. Control T cells were likely spread across varied maturation stages, whereas leukemic cells were skewed toward terminal effectors, which potentially limits comparisons between patients and controls. Nearly all major gamma and delta clonotypes of patients were found to be public, being shared with at least one healthy donor, and only a couple of gamma clonotypes were found to be private to disease.

The rearranged segments are TRGV10 and TRGJP1. The J gene was not available in TCRdb and was assigned here by matching the DNA to germline segments. TRGV10 is filed as an ORF, its function uncertain. Source material: blood. The TCR was taken from a human donor in good health. The sequence in DNA is TGCAGCGTGGGATCGACGGGTTCCACTGGTTGGTTCAAGATATTT. Its protein product is CSVGSTGSTGWFKIF.